The 30 T cell receptor beta chains reported below all come from one sample, sequenced in a study of CD8+ T cells in alopecia areata. In each case, RNA was isolated and then reverse transcribed into cDNA as the sequencing template. The assay was immunoSEQ multiplex PCR, and TCRdb's table has in-frame clones only and misses some. The profile covers around 18,000 clones, none occurring a single time. Sorting of pooled cutaneous lymph node cells was based on CD4, CD8alpha, NKG2D, NKG2ACE and other markers. Sequences were obtained from CD8+ T cells sorted from a lymph node. The receptors were gathered from a C3H/HeJ mouse with alopecia areata. The mouse strain carries the MHC haplotype H2-k.

The table lists this clone with a few counts. The gene symbols are mouse symbols. The DNA ends 4 residues before the CDR3 does, and the rest of the CDR3 is filled in from the germline J gene. This chain joins TRBV13-2 and TRBJ2-1; weak D call: TRBD1 (6 bases). V was pared by 2 bases and J by 0 bases, with 15 bases between. Germline CDR1 is NNHNN and CDR2 is SYGAGS (reference sequence). This CDR3 region has 17 residues. CDR3 residues: CASGEPRDNPNYAEQFF. The DNA read from the CDR3 is TGTGCCAGCGGTGAGCCACGGGACAATCCTAACTATGCT.

As regards this clone: Mouse germline and gene names are used. The read ends 4 residues shy of where the CDR3 ends; the end is completed using the germline J gene. The genes are TRBV5 and TRBJ1-4, with D possibly TRBD1 on 5 matching bases. The CDR3 has 14 amino acids. The V gene lost 6 bases and the J gene lost 0 bases, with 8 bases spanning the gap. Germline CDR1 is LGHNA and CDR2 is YNLKQL (reference sequence). CDR3 region: CASRDSLSNERLFF. The CDR3 bases that were read are TGTGCCAGCAGAGACAGCCTTTCCAACGAA.

With respect to this clone: Germline and genes here are mouse. This chain's CDR3 is CAWSLGQYAEQFF. Partial CDR3 DNA: TGTGCCTGGAGTCTGGGGCAATATGCT. The gene calls are TRBV31 and TRBJ2-1, with D tentatively TRBD1 or TRBD2 (5 bases each). The read comes to an end 4 residues before the CDR3 does, leaving the germline J gene to fill in the end. The germline V and J ends were trimmed by 0 bases and 4 bases, with 7 bases remaining between them. Germline loops: CDR1 GKSSPN, CDR2 SITVG. There are 13 residues in the CDR3.

The table lists this clone with a few counts. The genes and germline here are from mouse. The CDR3 extends 4 residues past the end of the read, so its final part is completed from the germline J gene. The V call is TRBV29, the J call TRBJ2-7, with 7 bases identical to TRBD2. After removal of 3 bases from V and 0 bases from J, the junction contained 2 bases not matched to a gene. This CDR3 spans 14 amino acids. CDR1 and CDR2 from the germline V gene are MSHET and SYDVDS. The CDR3 protein is CASSLLGVSYEQYF. The CDR3 bases that were read are TGTGCTAGCAGTTTGCTGGGGGTCTCCTAT.

This clone was counted between two and nine times. These gene names are mouse names. Partial CDR3 DNA: TGTGCCAGCGGTGATGCCACAGGGGAT. This translates into CASGDATGD. The full CDR3 sequence reads CASGDATGDEQYF. This rearrangement joins TRBV13-2 to TRBJ2-7, with 7 bases aligning to TRBD1. The DNA ends 4 residues before the CDR3 does, and the rest of the CDR3 is filled in from the germline J gene. CDR1 and CDR2 from the germline V gene are NNHNN and SYGAGS (reference sequence). The CDR3 is 13 residues long.

Turning to this clone: Gene names denote mouse genes. The read gets to within 4 residues of the CDR3 end, and the germline J gene fills in the rest. The V and J genes are TRBV13-3 and TRBJ1-4; 12 bases fit TRBD1. Germline CDR1 reads NNHDY; CDR2 reads SYVADS. This CDR3 has 15 residues. The covered CDR3 bases are TGTGCCAGCAGCCTGGGACAGGGGGCTCCCGAA. Translating gives CASSLGQGAPE. The CDR3 in its entirety is CASSLGQGAPERLFF.

As regards this clone: Gene names denote mouse genes. Read coverage stops 4 residues before the CDR3 terminus; the germline J gene supplies the remainder. The rearrangement uses TRBV1 and TRBJ2-7; D possibly corresponds to TRBD2 (6 bases). This CDR3 comprises 13 residues. The V gene's germline CDR1 is NSQYPW and CDR2 LRSPGD (reference sequence). This chain's CDR3 is CTCSAGLFYEQYF. The covered CDR3 bases are TGCACCTGCAGTGCGGGACTTTTTTAT.

Turning to this clone: The genes are named according to mouse. The part of the CDR3 DNA that was read is TGTGCTAGCAGTCTGACATCGAGCTCCTAT. It encodes CASSLTSSSY. The CDR3 reads in full as CASSLTSSSYEQYF. This chain uses TRBV29 with TRBJ2-7, with D unclear. The CDR3 end lies 4 residues beyond the end of the read and is filled in from the germline J gene. The CDR3 has 14 residues. Trimming removed 5 bases from V and 0 bases from J, with 11 bases in between. In germline, CDR1 is MSHET, CDR2 SYDVDS.

Of note for this clone: Gene names and germline refer to mouse. From the germline J gene comes the end of the CDR3, since the read stops 4 residues before it. The gene calls are TRBV17 and TRBJ1-2, with 9 bases identical to TRBD1. Germline loops: CDR1 MNHDT, CDR2 YYDKIL. The trim removed 3 bases at V and 2 bases at J, leaving 4 bases unmatched. The CDR3 is 15 residues long. The CDR3 DNA, read in part, is TGTGCTAGCAGTAGCTTTGGACAGGGGAACTCC. Protein sequence: CASSSFGQGNS. The whole CDR3 reads CASSSFGQGNSDYTF.

Comments on this clone: TCRdb's protein and the translated DNA diverge at residue 14; the protein reported here is the translation of the DNA. Mouse gene names apply. The read gets to within 3 residues of the CDR3 end, and the germline J gene fills in the rest. The chain uses TRBV13-2 and TRBJ1-3; 7 positions agree with TRBD1. Germline V gene lookup returns CDR1 NNHNN and CDR2 SYGAGS (reference sequence). The CDR3 loop spans 17 amino acids. The V and J ends lost 0 bases and 0 bases, in that order; junction bases with no gene match: 6. The CDR3 loop is CASGDAKGTDSGNTLYF. The covered CDR3 bases are TGTGCCAGCGGTGATGCAAAGGGGACAGATTCTGGAAATACG.

This clone was seen at least ten times. The germline and genes are mouse ones. Read data end 4 residues before the CDR3 end; the end is taken from the germline J gene. The chain recombines TRBV1 with TRBJ2-2, with TRBD1 matching over 12 bases. Germline CDR1 NSQYPW, CDR2 LRSPGD (reference sequence). This CDR3 region has 17 residues. Trimming took 1 base from V and 3 from J; bases not matched to a gene: 3. Incomplete CDR3 DNA: TGCACCTGCAGTGCAGTTGGGACAGGGGGCGACACCGGG. Translating gives CTCSAVGTGGDTG. From start to end, the CDR3 is CTCSAVGTGGDTGQLYF.

There are a few counts of this clone. Gene names refer to mouse genes. The observed sequence ends 4 residues before the CDR3 terminus, with the missing tail filled in from the germline J gene. This sample also contains other DNA sequences that code for the same CDR3. The chain uses TRBV29 and TRBJ2-7, with 9 positions matching TRBD1. CDR3 length: 13 residues. Germline CDR1 and CDR2: MSHET and SYDVDS. This CDR3 is CASSLDRGYEQYF. CDR3 DNA, as far as it was read: TGTGCTAGCAGTTTAGACAGGGGGTAT.

This clone came up many times. Gene names denote mouse genes. The sequenced CDR3 bases are TGTGCCAGCAGCACCGGGACAGGGGGCAGGGTCACA. As protein: CASSTGTGGRVT. In full, the CDR3 is CASSTGTGGRVTEVFF. The rearrangement uses TRBV13-3 and TRBJ1-1; 12 nucleotides line up with TRBD1. The sequence runs out 4 residues before the end of the CDR3; the remainder is reconstructed from the germline J gene. The trim removed 5 bases at V and 4 bases at J, leaving 9 bases unmatched. Germline V gene sequence: CDR1 NNHDY, CDR2 SYVADS. This CDR3 spans 16 amino acids.

Note on this clone: At one of its ends the junction is not consistent with the germline gene, which may arise from a read error. Gene names follow the mouse nomenclature. Coverage ceases 4 residues before the CDR3 finishes, and the germline J gene fills in the end. This chain uses TRBV13-2 with TRBJ2-5; a possible D gene is TRBD2 (5 bases). This CDR3 has 15 amino acids. Germline values: CDR1 NNHNN, CDR2 SYGAGS (reference sequence). This CDR3 is CAGGDAWVNQDTQYF. The CDR3 bases that were read are TGTGCCGGCGGTGATGCCTGGGTTAACCAAGAC.

A note on this clone: Germline and genes: mouse. The read stops 4 residues short of the end of the CDR3; the missing end is completed from the germline J gene. This sequence joins TRBV16 and TRBJ2-2; D ambiguous. V was pared by 5 bases and J by 4 bases, with 14 bases between. This CDR3 is 15 amino acids long. Germline CDR1 reads SGHSA; CDR2 reads FRNQAP. Partial CDR3 DNA: TGTGCAAGCAGCCTAGGAAGACACGGCACCGGG. Its translation: CASSLGRHGTG. The entire CDR3 protein is CASSLGRHGTGQLYF. Based on the CDR3 plus reference TRBV16 and TRBJ2-2, the full variable domain is NAGVIQTPRHKVTGKGQEATLWCEPISGHSAVFWYRQTIVQGLEFLTYFRNQAPIDDSGMPKERFSAQMPNQSHSTLKIQSTQPQDSAVYLCASSLGRHGTGQLYFGEGSKLTVL.

This clone was counted only a few times. The gene symbols are mouse symbols. The read gets to within 4 residues of the CDR3 end, and the germline J gene fills in the rest. The genes are TRBV13-3 and TRBJ2-2, with TRBD2 identical over 7 bases. Losses at the gene ends were 5 bases for V and 2 bases for J; bases not matched to a gene: 9. Germline CDR1 and CDR2: NNHDY and SYVADS. The CDR3 covers 16 residues. The CDR3 bases that were read are TGTGCCAGCAGGGCCATTGACTGGGCTAACACCGGG. It yields the protein CASRAIDWANTG. The CDR3 reads in full as CASRAIDWANTGQLYF.

Comment on this clone: All gene names here are mouse names. The read is 4 residues too short to cover the CDR3 end, so that end is filled in from the germline J gene. The chain carries TRBV19 and TRBJ2-5; 10 bases align to TRBD1. With 3 bases clipped from V and 2 bases from J, the junction kept 9 bases outside the gene matches. Germline-derived CDR1 and CDR2 are FNHDT and SITEND (reference sequence). The CDR3 has 17 residues. The chain's CDR3 is CASSTDPGTGAQDTQYF. CDR3 DNA (partial): TGTGCCAGCAGTACCGATCCTGGGACAGGGGCCCAAGAC.

This clone showed up just a few times. Germline and genes: mouse. The CDR3 extends 4 residues past the end of the read, so its final part is completed from the germline J gene. The chain uses TRBV17 and TRBJ2-1, with TRBD2 identical over 7 bases. Per the germline V gene, CDR1 is MNHDT and CDR2 is YYDKIL. This CDR3 is 16 amino acids long. Losses at the gene ends were 6 bases for V and 0 bases for J; bases not matched to a gene: 8. The CDR3 region is CASSKTGSNNYAEQFF. CDR3 DNA, as far as it was read: TGTGCTAGCAGCAAGACTGGGAGTAATAACTATGCT.

Concerning this clone: Gene labels here are mouse ones. The read terminates 4 residues ahead of where the CDR3 ends, so the germline J gene completes it. The sample holds other DNA sequences that translate to the same CDR3. This chain uses TRBV19 with TRBJ2-1, with 9 bases that match TRBD2. Germline V gene lookup returns CDR1 FNHDT and CDR2 SITEND (reference sequence). The CDR3 has 16 amino acids. J was trimmed by 1 base and V by 0 bases; bases with no gene match: 2. The chain's CDR3 is CASSIGTGGNYAEQFF. Incomplete CDR3 DNA: TGTGCCAGCAGTATAGGCACTGGGGGGAACTATGCT.

Many counts were recorded for this clone. Gene and germline names: mouse. The CDR3 end falls 4 residues outside the read, so it is completed with the germline J gene. V is TRBV13-3 and J is TRBJ1-2; D possibly corresponds to TRBD1 (5 bases). This CDR3 has 12 residues. Trimming removed 7 bases at V and 1 base at J, with 8 bases between. Germline CDR1 reads NNHDY; CDR2 reads SYVADS. The CDR3 sequence: CASLGQNSDYTF. The covered CDR3 bases are TGTGCCAGCCTAGGACAAAACTCC.

This clone occurred many times. The gene symbols are mouse symbols. With the read ending 4 residues before the CDR3 end, the germline J gene is used to fill in that end. This sequence joins TRBV13-3 and TRBJ2-3, with TRBD1 as a possible D gene (5 bases). Germline V CDR1 and CDR2: NNHDY, SYVADS. The germline V and J ends were trimmed by 3 bases and 2 bases, with 10 bases remaining between them. The CDR3 is 14 amino acids. The covered CDR3 bases are TGTGCCAGCAGTGCCAGGGTTAATGCAGAA. It specifies CASSARVNAE. The full CDR3 is CASSARVNAETLYF.

This clone was counted only a few times. The gene symbols are mouse symbols. The DNA read from the CDR3 is TGTGCCAGCAGTCCCGGACTGGGGGGGAACACCGGG. Translated, it gives CASSPGLGGNTG. From start to end, the CDR3 is CASSPGLGGNTGQLYF. This sequence joins TRBV19 and TRBJ2-2; 12 nucleotides line up with TRBD2. The sequence runs out 4 residues before the end of the CDR3; the remainder is reconstructed from the germline J gene. Germline V gene data show CDR1 as FNHDT and CDR2 as SITEND (reference sequence). With V trimmed by 4 bases and J by 2 bases, 3 bases remained unmatched. The CDR3 has 16 amino acids.

The table lists this clone with many counts. Genes and germline are mouse. Read coverage stops 4 residues before the CDR3 terminus; the germline J gene supplies the remainder. The chain joins TRBV1 to TRBJ2-3, with 8 bases lining up with TRBD2. Germline V gene data show CDR1 as NSQYPW and CDR2 as LRSPGD (reference sequence). The CDR3 sequence is 16 residues long. V gave up 5 bases and J gave up 1 base; unmatched junction bases: 8. The sequenced CDR3 bases are TGCACCTGCAGTACCGGGGGGGGCAGGGGTGCAGAA. It translates to CTCSTGGGRGAE. The full-length CDR3 reads as CTCSTGGGRGAETLYF.

This clone was counted at least ten times. All gene names here are mouse names. The read halts 4 residues ahead of the CDR3 end, with the missing end drawn from the germline J gene. The V gene is TRBV14, the J gene TRBJ1-4; 8 positions agree with TRBD1. The germline V gene has CDR1 SGHDT and CDR2 FRDEAV. With 4 bases clipped from V and 2 bases from J, the junction kept 7 bases outside the gene matches. This CDR3 is 16 amino acids long. The CDR3 DNA, read in part, is TGTGCCAGCAGTCCAAACCGGGACAGGTCCAACGAA. Its protein product is CASSPNRDRSNE. In full, the CDR3 reads CASSPNRDRSNERLFF. The full variable domain, its missing parts supplied by reference TRBV14 and TRBJ1-4, is EAGVTQSPRYAVLQEGQAVSFWCDPISGHDTLYWYQQPRDQGPQLLVYFRDEAVIDNSQLPSDRFSAVRPKGTNSTLKIQSAKQGDTATYLCASSPNRDRSNERLFFGHGTKLSVL.

This clone was found a few times. All gene names here are mouse names. Read data end 4 residues before the CDR3 end; the end is taken from the germline J gene. The rearrangement uses TRBV13-2 and TRBJ2-3, with 9 bases that match TRBD1. The CDR3 extends over 14 amino acids. Germline V CDR1 and CDR2: NNHNN, SYGAGS (reference sequence). The CDR3 region is CASGTRDREETLYF. Incomplete CDR3 DNA: TGTGCCAGCGGGACCCGGGACAGGGAAGAA.

As to this clone: The gene names here belong to mouse. The read falls 4 residues short of the CDR3 end, and the missing part is taken from the germline J gene. The rearrangement joins TRBV19 to TRBJ2-4; weak D call: TRBD2 (5 bases). Germline CDR1 is FNHDT and CDR2 is SITEND (reference sequence). CDR3 size: 14 residues. The CDR3 sequence: CASSMSWEENTLYF. Incomplete CDR3 DNA: TGTGCCAGCAGTATGAGCTGGGAGGAAAAC.

This clone was counted between two and nine times. Mouse germline and gene names are used. The CDR3 goes on 4 residues after the read ends, and that part is filled in from the germline J gene. This rearrangement joins TRBV13-3 to TRBJ2-4; D unresolved. Trimming removed 4 bases from V and 0 bases from J, with 9 bases in between. CDR3 length equals 14 residues. CDR1 NNHDY and CDR2 SYVADS come from the germline V gene. The CDR3 DNA, read in part, is TGTGCCAGCAGTCTACACCCTAGTCAAAAC. This encodes CASSLHPSQN. The whole CDR3 region reads CASSLHPSQNTLYF.

There are many counts of this clone. Gene names follow the mouse nomenclature. Here the CDR3 reads CASSDFWVYAEQFF. The sequenced part of the CDR3 DNA is TGTGCCAGCAGTGATTTCTGGGTCTATGCT. The V and J genes are TRBV13-3 and TRBJ2-1; TRBD2 might be the D (5 bases). The observed sequence ends 4 residues before the CDR3 terminus, with the missing tail filled in from the germline J gene. Trimming shortened V by 1 base and J by 3 bases, and 8 bases separated the two germline ends. From germline, CDR1 is NNHDY and CDR2 SYVADS. CDR3 length: 14 residues.

This clone was seen more than once but under ten times. Gene names follow the mouse nomenclature. The read is 4 residues too short to cover the CDR3 end, so that end is filled in from the germline J gene. The V gene is TRBV1, the J gene TRBJ2-1; the D gene is possibly TRBD1 (6 bases). Per the germline V gene, CDR1 is NSQYPW and CDR2 is LRSPGD (reference sequence). The CDR3 contains 14 residues. The CDR3: CTCSAVGQSSEQFF. The DNA read from the CDR3 is TGCACCTGCAGTGCAGTCGGACAGTCCTCT.

This clone was recorded at least ten times. Gene names denote mouse genes. CDR3 bases read: TGTGCCTGGAGTCTGGTTAACCAAGAC. Amino acid sequence: CAWSLVNQD. The whole CDR3 is CAWSLVNQDTQYF. V usage is TRBV31 and J usage is TRBJ2-5; D call uncertain. Read coverage stops 4 residues before the CDR3 terminus; the germline J gene supplies the remainder. V lost 0 bases and J lost 0, with 4 bases in between. The CDR3 has 13 amino acids. Germline CDR1 GKSSPN, CDR2 SITVG.